The 20 T cell receptor beta chains below were found in one sample sequenced in a study of control samples from healthy donors and cancer patients. Measured with immunoSEQ multiplex PCR; TCRdb has only the in-frame clones, and not every one. Seen here are roughly 100,000 clones, about 89% observed once, and the top ten hold about 18%. Material for sequencing was PBMCs. These receptors were taken from a man between 60 and 75 years old with lung cancer.

This clone was seen only once. The rearrangement joins TRBV11-2 to TRBJ2-3; TRBD2 matches at 12 bases. The V segment lost 4 bases and the J segment 7 bases; nucleotides outside the gene matches: 12. The CDR3 sequence is 17 residues long. Germline values: CDR1 SGHAT, CDR2 FQNNGV. The CDR3 coding sequence is TGTGCCAGCAGCTACTTGAGGACTAGCGGGGAATTAAATACGCAGTATTTT. Its protein product is CASSYLRTSGELNTQYF.

The chain links TRBV25-1 to TRBJ2-1; 10 bases line up with TRBD1. V lost 3 bases, J lost 9 bases, and 5 bases stayed unmatched. Germline-derived CDR1 and CDR2 are MGHDK and SYGVNS. The CDR3 covers 14 residues. CDR3 sequence (DNA): TGTGCCAGCAGTGATTTAGGGACAGGGGTTGAGCAGTTCTTC. It encodes CASSDLGTGVEQFF.

The rearrangement joins TRBV7-2 to TRBJ1-1; D is unclear. Germline V gives CDR1 SGHTA, CDR2 FQGNSA. The CDR3 has 15 residues. V dropped 0 bases and J dropped 2 bases, with 10 bases sitting between them. The CDR3 loop is CASSLASGGNTEAFF. CDR3 bases: TGTGCCAGCAGCTTAGCCTCGGGCGGAAACACTGAAGCTTTCTTT.

This chain uses TRBV5-4 with TRBJ2-7, with D possibly TRBD1 on 6 matching bases. The CDR3 totals 13 residues. The ends were cut back, 5 bases at V and 0 bases at J, with 9 bases in the middle. CDR1 and CDR2 (germline): SGHNT, YYREEE (reference sequence). The CDR3 loop reads CASSRDTSYEQYV. The CDR3 DNA reads TGTGCCAGCAGTCGGGACACCTCCTACGAGCAGTACGTC.

V is TRBV30 and J is TRBJ1-5; perhaps TRBD1 as D (5 bases). Germline V gene data show CDR1 as GTSNPN and CDR2 as SVGIG (reference sequence). Trimming cost V 0 bases and J 12 bases, with 12 bases left between them. The CDR3 covers 12 residues. This CDR3 is CAWSVDGGGQHF. The CDR3 DNA reads TGTGCCTGGAGTGTAGACGGTGGGGGCCAGCATTTT.

CDR3: CASTGSGNTIYF. CDR3 in DNA: TGTGCCAGTACAGGGTCCGGAAACACCATATATTTT. The chain combines TRBV12-3 or TRBV12-4 with TRBJ1-3; maybe TRBD1 (6 bases). The V end lost 9 bases, the J end lost 4 bases, and 10 bases lay between the germline ends. This CDR3 is built from 12 residues.

The chain is built from TRBV16 and TRBJ1-3; D is unresolved. The germline V gene has CDR1 KGHSY and CDR2 FQNENV. This CDR3 has 14 residues. V was shortened by 3 bases and J by 2 bases, with 8 bases between the two germline ends. The CDR3 DNA follows: TGTGCCAGCAGCCATTCCCAACCTGGAAACACCATATATTTT. It translates to CASSHSQPGNTIYF. Using reference TRBV16 and TRBJ1-3 for the parts outside the CDR3, the full variable domain is GEEVAQTPKHLVRGEGQKAKLYCAPIKGHSYVFWYQQVLKNEFKFLISFQNENVFDETGMPKERFSAKCLPNSPCSLEIQATKLEDSAVYFCASSHSQPGNTIYFGEGSWLTVV.

The chain employs TRBV19 and TRBJ1-1; tentatively, D is TRBD1 (5 bases). CDR3 size: 14 residues. Germline assignment: CDR1 LNHDA and CDR2 SQIVND (reference sequence). The V end was cut by 7 bases, the J end by 4 bases, with 16 bases between. DNA of the CDR3: TGTGCCAGTAACTCTGGGGGGGTGGGCACTGAAGCTTTCTTT. It specifies CASNSGGVGTEAFF.

This clone was seen once. J is TRBJ1-1 and V is TRBV6-5; 9 bases agree with TRBD1. The junction had 9 bases not matched to a gene; V was cut back by 4 bases and J by 6 bases. Germline V gene lookup returns CDR1 MNHEY and CDR2 SVGAGI. CDR3 length equals 15 residues. Here the CDR3 reads CASSLGRTGEAEAFF. In DNA form, the CDR3 reads TGTGCCAGCAGTTTGGGACGGACAGGGGAAGCTGAAGCTTTCTTT.

In its sample, this clone was seen once. The rearrangement joins TRBV6-1 to TRBJ1-6; TRBD1 aligns across 10 bases. This CDR3 has 16 residues. CDR1 is MNHNS, CDR2 SASEGT, per germline. V shed 2 bases and J 10 bases; nucleotides not matched to a gene: 8. The CDR3 DNA is TGTGCCAGCAGTGAAAGGACAGGGGGTTCGTTATCACCCCTCCACTTT. Protein product: CASSERTGGSLSPLHF.

The V call is TRBV14, the J call TRBJ1-5; D uncertain. This CDR3 spans 14 amino acids. The germline CDR1 and CDR2 sequences are SGHDN and FVKESK. The germline V and J ends were trimmed by 3 bases and 1 base, with 7 bases remaining between them. CDR3 residues: CASSQHMSNQPQHF. The CDR3, as DNA: TGTGCCAGCAGCCAGCATATGAGCAATCAGCCCCAGCATTTT. The full variable domain, completed using reference TRBV14 and TRBJ1-5, is EAGVTQFPSHSVIEKGQTVTLRCDPISGHDNLYWYRRVMGKEIKFLLHFVKESKQDESGMPNNRFLAERTGGTYSTLKVQPAELEDSGVYFCASSQHMSNQPQHFGDGTRLSIL.

V and J are TRBV5-4 and TRBJ2-3, with D possibly matching TRBD1 (6 bases). With 4 bases removed from V and 5 bases from J, the gap between germline ends came to 23 bases. The CDR3 totals 17 residues. Germline loops: CDR1 SGHNT, CDR2 YYREEE (reference sequence). The CDR3 protein is CASSPPPGALWGDTQYF. The CDR3 DNA reads TGTGCCAGCAGCCCACCCCCAGGGGCCTTATGGGGAGATACGCAGTATTTT.

This chain links TRBV10-3 with TRBJ2-5; 9 nucleotides align to TRBD1. V gave up 9 bases and J gave up 1 base; unmatched junction bases: 3. This CDR3 has 13 amino acids. The germline gives CDR1 ENHRY, CDR2 SYGVKD. The CDR3 DNA reads TGTGCCATTACAGGGGGCTTCCAAGAGACCCAGTACTTC. It encodes CAITGGFQETQYF.

The chain links TRBV30 to TRBJ1-1; D remains unclear. The germline CDR1 and CDR2 sequences are GTSNPN and SVGIG (reference sequence). The V and J ends lost 2 bases and 5 bases respectively, with 9 bases between them. This CDR3 contains 12 residues. In DNA, the CDR3 is TGTGCCTGGAGTCAGTTCGGGACTGAAGCTTTCTTT. Amino acids: CAWSQFGTEAFF.

This clone has a handful of counts. The chain links TRBV10-1 to TRBJ1-6, with unresolved D. Germline CDR1 WNHNN, CDR2 SYGVQD (reference sequence). CDR3 length equals 14 residues. The ends were cut back, 4 bases at V and 5 bases at J, with 9 bases in the middle. In DNA, the CDR3 is TGCGCCAGCAGTGCGGGGATCCATAATTCACCCCTCCACTTT. Translated, it gives CASSAGIHNSPLHF.

As concerns this clone: One end of the junction fails to match germline, which may point to a read error. The chain links TRBV9 to TRBJ1-2, with 9 bases that match TRBD1. The CDR3 length is 17 residues. CDR1 is SGDLS and CDR2 is YYNGEE in the germline V gene. Here the CDR3 DNA reads TGTGCCAGCGGCGTCGCCGGGACAGGGAGGACGTTACGGGGCTACACCTTC. Protein: CASGVAGTGRTLRGYTF. The full variable domain, in which reference TRBV9 and TRBJ1-2 provide the parts outside the CDR3, is DSGVTQTPKHLITATGQRVTLRCSPRSGDLSVYWYQQSLDQGLQFLIQYYNGEERAKGNILERFSAQQFPDLHSELNLSSLELGDSALYFCASGVAGTGRTLRGYTFGSGTRLTVV.

V usage is TRBV7-9 and J usage is TRBJ1-1; a weak D match, TRBD1 (5 bases). CDR3 length: 14 residues. V dropped 1 base and J dropped 1 base, with 7 bases sitting between them. CDR1 and CDR2 from the germline V gene are SEHNR and FQNEAQ (reference sequence). CDR3 nucleotide sequence: TGTGCCAGCAGCTTAGTTGGGGGGAACACTGAAGCTTTCTTT. Protein sequence: CASSLVGGNTEAFF.

This chain connects TRBV6-5 to TRBJ2-7; 7 bases fit TRBD1. The CDR3 runs 12 residues. With 5 bases clipped from V and 4 bases from J, the junction kept 2 bases outside the gene matches. Germline V gene lookup returns CDR1 MNHEY and CDR2 SVGAGI. Here the CDR3 reads CASSPQGYEQYF. As DNA, the CDR3 is TGTGCCAGCAGTCCACAGGGGTACGAGCAGTACTTC.

The chain couples TRBV12-1 to TRBJ1-1; TRBD1 reflects the table's D call only, with no check against the DNA. TRBV12-1 is marked as a pseudogene. The CDR3 runs to 18 residues. The chain's CDR3 is CASSFEPPGQGDNTEAFF. CDR3 sequence (DNA): TGTGCCAGCAGCTTTGAGCCCCCGGGACAGGGGGATAACACTGAAGCTTTCTTT.

Notes on this clone: The same CDR3 is also encoded by other DNA sequences in this sample. J is TRBJ2-7 and V is TRBV18; possibly TRBD2 for D (6 bases). Germline V lookup: CDR1 KGHSH, CDR2 LQKENI. CDR3 size: 14 residues. V was cut by 9 bases and J by 4 bases, with 19 bases left in between. CDR3 nucleotide sequence: TGTGCCAGTACACCCCGGGGGACGGTTTACGAGCAGTACGTC. Residues: CASTPRGTVYEQYV.